This T cell receptor beta chain was profiled in a study of blood T cell repertoires in COVID-19. Overall study context: Samples taken during acute and convalescent COVID-19 were collected in the United States, Italy and Spain.

CDR1 is MNHEY and CDR2 is SVGEGT in the germline V gene. V lost 4 bases to trimming and J lost 4 bases, with 14 bases between them. The CDR3 loop spans 15 amino acids. The data were produced by immunoSEQ multiplex PCR, yet TCRdb's version contains in-frame clones alone and is incomplete. The table records 300,000 to 400,000 clones, 88% of them present only once. This receptor was identified in a woman aged 45-59 years with active or convalescent COVID-19. The sequencing input was peripheral blood. V usage is TRBV6-2 or TRBV6-3 and J usage is TRBJ1-3; D unclear. In nucleotides, the CDR3 is TGTGCCAGCAGTTTTAATGCAGCGGAAGGAAACACCATATATTTT. It specifies CASSFNAAEGNTIYF.